This TCR beta chain is from a study of blood T cells in healthy people across ages. A sample-barcoded 5' primer and a J-beta primer mix were used in a second PCR of about 6 to 12 cycles. MiXCR, run by TCRdb on the 5' RACE reads, gives a single entry per CDR3 protein. The data show some 780,000 distinct CDR3 sequences, about 61% seen once. The germline CDR1 and CDR2 sequences are MNHNY and SVGAGI (reference sequence). V was pared by 5 bases and J by 13 bases, with 12 bases between. This CDR3 contains 11 residues. There are many counts of this clonotype. This clonotype was sampled from a man in his forties in good health. Sequenced: blood. This chain connects TRBV6-6 to TRBJ2-4; the D is unclear. Here the CDR3 DNA reads TGTGCCAGCAGTGGTTATTACCAGCAGTACTTC. Its translation: CASSGYYQQYF.